This section outlines one T cell receptor (beta chain) sequence together with its context. As yet, its antigen is unknown. The data were taken from a study of STAT3 mutations in large granular lymphocyte leukemia. Study-level information: More than half of T-LGLL patients received immunosuppressive therapy. Study-level results: Every T-cell large granular lymphocyte leukemia patient had at least one immunodominant TCR beta clonotype. Treatment regimens differed across patients between samplings.

Trimming took off 5 bases at V and 1 base at J, with 2 bases between the two ends. The CDR3 is made up of 11 amino acids. CDR1 and CDR2 (germline): MDHEN, SYDVKM. The method was immunoSEQ multiplex PCR; TCRdb's version includes in-frame clones alone and lacks a portion of them. The data show approximately 10,000 clones, 76% seen once. This TCR derives from a man in his sixties with T-cell large granular lymphocyte leukemia. Some clones in this sample may be carry-over from other donors' samples. Material for sequencing was peripheral blood mononuclear cells. The rearrangement joins TRBV28 to TRBJ1-2; no reliable D call. The CDR3 region is CASSRNYGYTF. The CDR3 region has the DNA TGTGCCAGCAGTCGTAACTATGGCTACACCTTC.